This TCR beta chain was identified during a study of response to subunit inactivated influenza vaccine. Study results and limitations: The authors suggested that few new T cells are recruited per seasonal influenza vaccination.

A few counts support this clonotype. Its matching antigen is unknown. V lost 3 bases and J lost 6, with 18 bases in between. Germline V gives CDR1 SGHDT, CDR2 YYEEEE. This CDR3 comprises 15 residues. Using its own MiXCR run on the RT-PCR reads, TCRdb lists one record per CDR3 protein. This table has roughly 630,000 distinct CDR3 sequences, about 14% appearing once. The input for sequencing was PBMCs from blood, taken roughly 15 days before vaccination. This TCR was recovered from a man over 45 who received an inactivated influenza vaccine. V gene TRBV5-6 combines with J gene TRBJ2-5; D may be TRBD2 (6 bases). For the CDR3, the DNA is TGTGCCAGCAGCTCCTTAGGGGCGGGGTGGCAGACCCAGTACTTC. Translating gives CASSSLGAGWQTQYF.